This TCR beta chain came from a study of blood T cells in healthy people across ages. Study conclusions and caveats: The recorded TCR beta diversity per million T cells decreased in a roughly linear manner with age.

Concerning this clonotype: Antigen: not known.

A sample-barcoded 5' primer and a J-beta primer mix were used in a second PCR of roughly 6 to 11 cycles. TCRdb independently ran MiXCR on the 5' RACE reads; one entry per CDR3 protein. The sample shows around 1.5 million distinct CDR3 sequences, roughly 45% of them seen only once. Trimming pared 2 bases from V and 7 bases from J, leaving 14 bases between. The CDR3 sequence is 14 residues long. The germline V gene encodes CDR1 SNHLY and CDR2 FYNNEI. The rearrangement joins TRBV2 to TRBJ1-2; a weak D match, TRBD1 (5 bases). The TCR was taken from a woman aged 18-29 years in good health. The specimen sequenced was blood. The CDR3 protein is CASSESRVAPGYTF. The CDR3 coding sequence is TGTGCCAGCAGTGAAAGCAGGGTAGCTCCTGGCTACACCTTC.